The 24 T cell receptor beta chains in this list originate from one sample, sequenced in a study of blood T cell repertoires in COVID-19. Clones were read by immunoSEQ multiplex PCR, and TCRdb kept only the in-frame ones, dropping some. The sample comprises 150,000 to 200,000 clones, approximately 90% of which are singletons, and approximately 24% rests with the top ten. The sequencing sample was made of peripheral blood. The receptors were sampled from a man aged 55 to 70 with acute or convalescent COVID-19.

J is TRBJ2-1 and V is TRBV6-5; perhaps TRBD2 as D (5 bases). The CDR3 runs to 11 residues. V was clipped by 5 bases and J by 8 bases, with 7 bases between them. Germline V gene data show CDR1 as MNHEY and CDR2 as SVGAGI. The CDR3 sequence: CASSRGYEQFF. The DNA for the CDR3 is TGTGCCAGCAGTCGAGGGTATGAGCAGTTCTTC.

V gene TRBV28 combines with J gene TRBJ1-2, with a possible D match to TRBD1 (5 bases). This CDR3 has 14 residues. V was shortened by 1 base and J by 8 bases, with 14 bases between the two germline ends. Germline V gives CDR1 MDHEN, CDR2 SYDVKM. This CDR3 is CASSLLTARGGYTF. The CDR3 DNA follows: TGTGCCAGCAGTTTATTGACCGCAAGGGGAGGCTACACCTTC.

This rearrangement joins TRBV7-3 to TRBJ2-2; a possible D gene is TRBD2 (6 bases). Trimming took 5 bases from V and 2 from J, leaving 9 bases between them. The length of the CDR3 is 14 residues. CDR1 and CDR2 from the germline V gene are SGHTA and FQGTGA. CDR3 in amino acids: CASSSGSNTGELFF. Here the CDR3 DNA reads TGTGCCAGCAGCAGCGGGTCAAACACCGGGGAGCTGTTTTTT.

This chain joins TRBV21-1 and TRBJ1-3. TRBV21-1 is described as a pseudogene. The CDR3 is 17 residues long. CDR3 amino acids: CASSPPWRADSGNTIYF. The CDR3 coding sequence is TGTGCCAGCAGCCCCCCTTGGAGGGCAGACTCTGGAAACACCATATATTTT.

Comments on this clone: This same CDR3 is encoded by further DNA sequences in the sample. This chain uses TRBV7-9 with TRBJ2-3; no definite D call. Per germline, CDR1 SEHNR and CDR2 FQNEAQ (reference sequence). The CDR3 loop spans 13 amino acids. With 2 bases removed from V and 3 bases from J, the gap between germline ends came to 6 bases. The CDR3 is CASSLRQTDTQYF. CDR3 nucleotides: TGTGCCAGCAGCTTAAGACAAACAGATACGCAGTATTTT.

V gene TRBV7-9 combines with J gene TRBJ2-6; D is perhaps TRBD1 (6 bases). The CDR3 contains 13 residues. V was clipped by 9 bases and J by 2 bases, with 8 bases between them. The germline V gene encodes CDR1 SEHNR and CDR2 FQNEAQ (reference sequence). CDR3 region: CASQGTGANVLTF. As DNA, the CDR3 is TGTGCCAGTCAGGGGACTGGGGCCAACGTCCTGACTTTC.

The V gene is TRBV19, the J gene TRBJ1-4; 7 bases match TRBD1. CDR3 length: 14 amino acids. The germline V gene has CDR1 LNHDA and CDR2 SQIVND (reference sequence). After removal of 7 bases from V and 8 bases from J, the junction contained 10 bases not matched to a gene. CDR3 nucleotide sequence: TGTGCCAGTACTCAGACAGGGATGAACGAAAAACTGTTTTTT. It specifies CASTQTGMNEKLFF.

The genes are TRBV18 and TRBJ2-1, with 9 bases fitting TRBD2. V lost 0 bases, J lost 3 bases, and 3 bases stayed unmatched. The CDR3 extends over 16 amino acids. Looked up from germline, CDR1 is KGHSH and CDR2 is LQKENI. The CDR3: CASSPPVLAGYNEQFF. CDR3 nucleotides: TGTGCCAGCTCACCACCGGTACTAGCGGGCTACAATGAGCAGTTCTTC.

This rearrangement joins TRBV27 to TRBJ1-2; D is perhaps TRBD1 (5 bases). CDR1 and CDR2 (germline): MNHEY, SMNVEV (reference sequence). The V end lost 4 bases, the J end lost 1 base, and 7 bases lay between the germline ends. The CDR3 length is 13 residues. CDR3 sequence: CASSSRDNYGYTF. The CDR3 DNA follows: TGTGCCAGCAGTTCCAGGGATAACTATGGCTACACCTTC.

The chain is built from TRBV5-4 and TRBJ2-5; 7 bases align to TRBD1. The CDR3 covers 13 residues. V shed 3 bases, J shed 4 bases, and the junction held 3 bases outside the gene matches. Germline lookup yields CDR1 SGHNT and CDR2 YYREEE (reference sequence). This chain's CDR3 is CASSSGTVETQYF. In DNA, the CDR3 is TGTGCCAGCAGCTCCGGGACAGTAGAGACCCAGTACTTC.

The gene calls are TRBV5-6 and TRBJ1-1; no firm D call. Trimming stripped 6 bases from V and 4 bases from J, with 7 bases between. From germline, CDR1 is SGHDT and CDR2 YYEEEE. The CDR3 is 11 residues long. CDR3 in DNA: TGTGCCAGCAATCGGGGCACTGAAGCTTTCTTT. It is translated as CASNRGTEAFF.

The CDR3 reads CASSLARGKAYNEQFF. The DNA for the CDR3 is TGTGCCAGCAGCTTAGCCCGGGGGAAGGCCTACAATGAGCAGTTCTTC. This chain uses TRBV11-2 with TRBJ2-1, with a weak D call TRBD2 (6 bases). V lost 1 base and J 2 bases, leaving 12 bases between the germline ends. The germline V gene has CDR1 SGHAT and CDR2 FQNNGV. This CDR3 comprises 16 residues.

The rearrangement uses TRBV30 and TRBJ1-1; 9 positions match TRBD1. The CDR3 sequence is 17 residues long. The ends lost 0 bases at V and 5 bases at J; junction bases unmatched: 13. CDR1 and CDR2 (germline): GTSNPN, SVGIG (reference sequence). The CDR3 coding sequence is TGTGCCTGGAGTGTACGTATTTTGGACAGGGGTACGACTGAAGCTTTCTTT. It codes for CAWSVRILDRGTTEAFF.

The chain has TRBV29-1 and TRBJ2-1; 11 bases match TRBD2. CDR1 is SQVTM and CDR2 is ANQGSEA in the germline V gene. With 2 bases clipped from V and 7 bases from J, the junction kept 7 bases outside the gene matches. This CDR3 is built from 15 residues. The CDR3 DNA is TGCAGCGTTGAACTCTCTAGCGGGGGGCGGAATGAGCAGTTCTTC. Translating gives CSVELSSGGRNEQFF.

V and J are TRBV5-1 and TRBJ1-2, with no clear D. Trimming removed 6 bases at V and 2 bases at J, with 14 bases between. The CDR3 sequence is 14 residues long. Germline values: CDR1 SGHRS, CDR2 YFSETQ. The CDR3 is CASKEGVRNYGYTF. CDR3 sequence (DNA): TGCGCCAGCAAAGAGGGAGTCCGGAACTATGGCTACACCTTC. Full variable domain (remainder filled in from reference TRBV5-1 and TRBJ1-2): KAGVTQTPRYLIKTRGQQVTLSCSPISGHRSVSWYQQTPGQGLQFLFEYFSETQRNKGNFPGRFSGRQFSNSRSEMNVSTLELGDSALYLCASKEGVRNYGYTFGSGTRLTVV.

The chain is built from TRBV6-5 and TRBJ2-3; no clear D. V was trimmed by 2 bases and J by 0 bases, leaving 12 bases between them. This CDR3 contains 16 residues. From germline, CDR1 is MNHEY and CDR2 SVGAGI. Written as DNA, the CDR3 is TGTGCCAGCAGTTACGGAGTCTTAACTAGCACAGATACGCAGTATTTT. Its protein product is CASSYGVLTSTDTQYF.

In its sample, this clone was seen a few times. The chain combines TRBV11-1 with TRBJ1-2, with D perhaps matching TRBD1 (5 bases). Germline V gene sequence: CDR1 SGHAT, CDR2 FQDESV (reference sequence). The length of the CDR3 is 14 residues. V was shortened by 0 bases and J by 6 bases, with 11 bases between the two germline ends. Here the CDR3 DNA reads TGTGCCAGCAGCTTAGCGCAAGGGGTCGATGGCTACACCTTC. Amino acids: CASSLAQGVDGYTF.

This chain connects TRBV27 to TRBJ1-5; TRBD1 matches 8 bases. The V gene end was trimmed by 5 bases and the J gene end by 7 bases; junction bases not matched to a gene: 7. Looked up from germline, CDR1 is MNHEY and CDR2 is SMNVEV (reference sequence). CDR3 length: 14 residues. CDR3 sequence: CASSPTGAGQPQHF. The DNA of the CDR3 is TGTGCCAGCAGTCCGACAGGGGCGGGACAGCCCCAGCATTTT.

This clone was counted once. V and J are TRBV19 and TRBJ2-1; D possibly corresponds to TRBD2 (7 bases). Trimming stripped 9 bases from V and 10 bases from J, with 25 bases between. The CDR3 has 15 residues. The V gene's germline CDR1 is LNHDA and CDR2 SQIVND (reference sequence). The CDR3, as DNA: TGTGCCAGCTCCTACTCGGGGGGCCTCCTAGGAGAGCAGTTCTTC. It yields the protein CASSYSGGLLGEQFF.

This clone was recorded only once. The chain combines TRBV11-2 with TRBJ1-5; no clear D. Trimming shortened V by 1 base and J by 9 bases, and 10 bases separated the two germline ends. This CDR3 is built from 13 residues. The V gene's germline CDR1 is SGHAT and CDR2 FQNNGV. CDR3 residues: CASSLGISGPQHF. Here the CDR3 DNA reads TGTGCCAGCAGCTTAGGAATATCGGGGCCCCAGCATTTT.

This sequence joins TRBV6-5 and TRBJ2-3; TRBD2 matches at 8 bases. Looked up from germline, CDR1 is MNHEY and CDR2 is SVGAGI. The ends lost 8 bases at V and 2 bases at J; junction bases unmatched: 6. The length of the CDR3 is 14 residues. CDR3 sequence (DNA): TGTGCCAGCTCAGCGGGGGCCTTCACAGATACGCAGTATTTT. Translation gives CASSAGAFTDTQYF.

The CDR3 is CASSETAGLNEQFF. CDR3 nucleotides: TGTGCCAGCAGTGAGACAGCGGGGTTGAATGAGCAGTTCTTC. The chain carries TRBV2 and TRBJ2-1; 7 nucleotides line up with TRBD2. From germline, CDR1 is SNHLY and CDR2 FYNNEI. V was clipped by 3 bases and J by 7 bases; unmatched bases: 6. The CDR3 length is 14 residues.

J is TRBJ1-2 and V is TRBV5-1; 7 bases fit TRBD1. V lost 3 bases and J lost 1; bases outside the gene matches: 9. The CDR3 consists of 16 residues. The germline V gene has CDR1 SGHRS and CDR2 YFSETQ. DNA for the CDR3: TGCGCCAGCAGCTGGGGGGACAGAATAATTAACTATGGCTACACCTTC. Translation: CASSWGDRIINYGYTF. The variable domain in full, completed from reference TRBV5-1 and TRBJ1-2, reads KAGVTQTPRYLIKTRGQQVTLSCSPISGHRSVSWYQQTPGQGLQFLFEYFSETQRNKGNFPGRFSGRQFSNSRSEMNVSTLELGDSALYLCASSWGDRIINYGYTFGSGTRLTVV.

This clone was recorded once. V usage is TRBV6-1 and J usage is TRBJ2-7; D uncertain. With 3 bases removed from V and 7 bases from J, the gap between germline ends came to 7 bases. From germline, CDR1 is MNHNS and CDR2 SASEGT. The CDR3 loop spans 11 amino acids. The CDR3 loop reads CASSEQVEQYV. As DNA, the CDR3 is TGTGCCAGCAGTGAGCAGGTTGAGCAGTACGTC.